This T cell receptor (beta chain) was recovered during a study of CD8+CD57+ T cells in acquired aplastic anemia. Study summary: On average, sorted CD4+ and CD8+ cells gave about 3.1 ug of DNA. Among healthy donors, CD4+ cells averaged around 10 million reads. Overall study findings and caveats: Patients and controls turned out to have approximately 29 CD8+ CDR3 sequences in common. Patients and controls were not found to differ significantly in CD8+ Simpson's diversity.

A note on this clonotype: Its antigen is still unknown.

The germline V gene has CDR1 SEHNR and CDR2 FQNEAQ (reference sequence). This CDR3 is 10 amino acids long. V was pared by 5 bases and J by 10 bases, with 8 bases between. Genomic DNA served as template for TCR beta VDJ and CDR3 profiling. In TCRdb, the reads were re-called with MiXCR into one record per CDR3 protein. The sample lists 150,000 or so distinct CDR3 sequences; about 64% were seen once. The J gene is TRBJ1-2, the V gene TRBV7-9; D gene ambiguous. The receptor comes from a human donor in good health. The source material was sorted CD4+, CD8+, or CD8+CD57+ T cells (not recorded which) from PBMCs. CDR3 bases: TGTGCCAGCAGCCTCGGACCCTACACCTTC. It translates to CASSLGPYTF.